One sample yielded the 9 T cell receptor beta chains listed below, sequenced in a study of graft-versus-host responses after intestinal transplantation. Data came from immunoSEQ multiplex PCR; TCRdb stores just in-frame clones and leaves some out. The table lists over 10,000 clones, 80% to 95% of them singletons. The source was PBMCs, collected 950 to 1,200 days after intestinal transplantation. These receptors were taken from a human patient who received an intestinal transplant, so some T cells may come from the graft donor.

The chain has TRBV25-1 and TRBJ1-6; no clear D gene. CDR3 size: 14 residues. From germline, CDR1 is MGHDK and CDR2 SYGVNS. Trimming stripped 8 bases from V and 0 bases from J, with 8 bases between. Written as DNA, the CDR3 is TGTGCCAGCGGAGTAAGCTCCTATAATTCACCCCTCCACTTT. This sequence encodes CASGVSSYNSPLHF.

V is TRBV15 and J is TRBJ2-1; tentatively, D is TRBD1 (6 bases). CDR1 LNHNV and CDR2 YYDKDF come from the germline V gene (reference sequence). Trimming took 6 bases from V and 4 from J, leaving 7 bases between them. The CDR3 covers 12 residues. The CDR3 DNA sequence: TGTGCCACCAGTGGACAGTACAATGAGCAGTTCTTC. Amino acid sequence: CATSGQYNEQFF.

This clone was seen only once. CDR3 sequence: CASSQRGGPDTQYF. CDR3 in DNA: TGTGCCAGTAGCCAGAGGGGGGGCCCAGATACGCAGTATTTT. The V gene is TRBV19, the J gene TRBJ2-3; TRBD2 is a possible D gene (7 bases). The V end was cut by 6 bases, the J end by 4 bases, with 14 bases between. Germline CDR1 LNHDA, CDR2 SQIVND (reference sequence). The CDR3 is 14 amino acids.

CDR3 nucleotides: TGCAGCGCTCTGGGGGGGCCGGAGACAGATACGCAGTATTTT. As protein: CSALGGPETDTQYF. This chain connects TRBV29-1 to TRBJ2-3, with a possible D match to TRBD2 (7 bases). V was shortened by 7 bases and J by 3 bases, with 17 bases between the two germline ends. Per germline, CDR1 SQVTM and CDR2 ANQGSEA. This CDR3 has 14 residues.

The chain is built from TRBV5-6 and TRBJ1-2; D gene unclear. Germline CDR1 reads SGHDT; CDR2 reads YYEEEE. The CDR3 consists of 15 residues. Trimming took off 4 bases at V and 2 bases at J, with 15 bases between the two ends. The CDR3 loop reads CASSPIDTFNYGYTF. In DNA form, the CDR3 reads TGTGCCAGCAGCCCCATCGACACTTTCAACTATGGCTACACCTTC. Combining the CDR3 with reference TRBV5-6 and TRBJ1-2 gives the whole variable domain DAGVTQSPTHLIKTRGQQVTLRCSPKSGHDTVSWYQQALGQGPQFIFQYYEEEERQRGNFPDRFSGHQFPNYSSELNVNALLLGDSALYLCASSPIDTFNYGYTFGSGTRLTVV.

The V call is TRBV5-1, the J call TRBJ1-2, with D perhaps TRBD1 (5 bases). CDR1 and CDR2 from the germline V gene are SGHRS and YFSETQ. CDR3 size: 13 residues. V was pared by 3 bases and J by 2 bases, with 8 bases between. In DNA form, the CDR3 reads TGCGCCAGCAGCTCGGACACCAACTATGGCTACACCTTC. This codes for CASSSDTNYGYTF.

This chain uses TRBV11-2 with TRBJ1-1; D gene uncertain. This CDR3 is built from 15 residues. Looked up from germline, CDR1 is SGHAT and CDR2 is FQNNGV. Trimming took 5 bases from V and 0 from J, leaving 13 bases between them. The CDR3 sequence: CASSPGLALNTEAFF. The CDR3 DNA follows: TGTGCCAGCAGCCCAGGTCTGGCATTGAACACTGAAGCTTTCTTT.

This chain's CDR3 is CATRGGLGGYTF. The CDR3 DNA reads as TGTGCCACCAGGGGGGGTTTGGGTGGCTACACCTTC. The rearrangement uses TRBV10-3 and TRBJ1-2; 7 positions agree with TRBD1. Germline CDR1 and CDR2: ENHRY and SYGVKD. V gave up 10 bases and J gave up 7 bases; unmatched junction bases: 9. This CDR3 contains 12 residues.

The chain's CDR3 is CASSESRGAPRATEAFF. CDR3 in DNA: TGCGCCAGCAGTGAGTCTCGGGGGGCCCCCCGGGCCACTGAAGCTTTCTTT. The chain has TRBV10-1 and TRBJ1-1, with D perhaps TRBD1 (6 bases). The CDR3 loop spans 17 amino acids. Germline CDR1 reads WNHNN; CDR2 reads SYGVQD (reference sequence). V gave up 0 bases and J gave up 4 bases, with 18 bases separating them.